This TCR beta chain was recorded in a study of T cell clonotyping in hematopoietic cell transplantation. TCRdb's table, derived via immunoSEQ multiplex PCR, lists solely in-frame clones and lacks some. Here the sample spans approximately 80,000 clones, almost 97% being singletons. Documented time point: recipient sample about 28 days before transplant, after cytoreduction. About this clone itself: Its antigen is still unknown.

Germline CDR1 reads MNHNS; CDR2 reads SASEGT. The CDR3 has 13 amino acids. The V end lost 8 bases, the J end lost 4 bases, and 12 bases lay between the germline ends. The study's findings and limits: Few recipient clonotypes overlapped donors; over 95% were de novo at given depth. No sorting was done, leaving CD4 and CD8 contributions mixed. Pathologically expanded recipient clonotypes increased progressively from day 30 to day 180 as diversity fell.

J is TRBJ1-3 and V is TRBV6-1; TRBD1 might be the D (6 bases). This receptor was identified in a woman aged 50 to 60 with acute myeloid leukemia. Some clones in this sample may be carry-over from other donors' samples. Sequences were derived from peripheral blood mononuclear cells, sampled before stem cell transplant. The CDR3 DNA is TGTGCCAGCCTCACAGGGTCGGGAAACACCATATATTTT. Its protein product is CASLTGSGNTIYF.